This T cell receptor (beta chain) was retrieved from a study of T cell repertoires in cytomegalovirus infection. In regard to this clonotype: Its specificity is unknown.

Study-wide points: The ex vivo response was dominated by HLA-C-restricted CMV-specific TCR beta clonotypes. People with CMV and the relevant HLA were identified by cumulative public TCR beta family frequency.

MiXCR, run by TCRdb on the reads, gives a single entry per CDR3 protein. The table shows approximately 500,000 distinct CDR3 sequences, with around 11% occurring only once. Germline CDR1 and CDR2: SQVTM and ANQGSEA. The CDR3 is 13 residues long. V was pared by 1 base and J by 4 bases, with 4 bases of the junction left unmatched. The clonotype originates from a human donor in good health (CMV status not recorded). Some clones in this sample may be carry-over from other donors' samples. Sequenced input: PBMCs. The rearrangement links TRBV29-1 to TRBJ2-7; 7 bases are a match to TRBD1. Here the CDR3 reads CSVEGPQGYEQYF. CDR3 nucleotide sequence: TGCAGCGTTGAAGGACCACAGGGGTACGAGCAGTACTTC.